This TCR beta chain was recovered during a study of blood T cells in healthy people across ages. Study-level results: Not knowing donor CMV status may have confounded expanded clonotype changes.

Many counts were recorded for this clonotype. The antigen is unknown. For the second PCR, which ran for about 7 to 11 cycles, a sample-barcoded 5' primer and a J-beta primer mix were used. MiXCR, applied by TCRdb to the 5' RACE reads, yields one record per CDR3 protein. This sample has approximately 690,000 distinct CDR3 sequences, with 40% to 45% found just once. Germline lookup yields CDR1 SQVTM and CDR2 ANQGSEA. The CDR3 consists of 11 residues. With V trimmed by 6 bases and J by 5 bases, 2 bases remained unmatched. This chain connects TRBV29-1 to TRBJ2-3, with 7 bases lining up with TRBD1. Material for sequencing was blood. The receptor was isolated from a man at least 80 years old in good health. The CDR3 sequence: CSVRTGDTQYF. DNA for the CDR3: TGCAGCGTCCGGACAGGAGATACGCAGTATTTT.